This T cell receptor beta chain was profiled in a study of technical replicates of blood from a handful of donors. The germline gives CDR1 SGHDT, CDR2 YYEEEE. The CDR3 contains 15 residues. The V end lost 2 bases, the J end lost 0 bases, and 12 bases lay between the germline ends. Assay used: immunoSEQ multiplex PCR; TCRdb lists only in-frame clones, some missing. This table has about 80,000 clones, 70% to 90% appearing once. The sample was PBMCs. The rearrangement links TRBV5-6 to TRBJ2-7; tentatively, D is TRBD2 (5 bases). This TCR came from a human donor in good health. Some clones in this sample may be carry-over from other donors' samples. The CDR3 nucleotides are TGTGCCAGCAGCTTTAGGGTTGGGAGCTCCTACGAGCAGTACTTC. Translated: CASSFRVGSSYEQYF.